This paragraph covers one T cell receptor beta chain sequence. Its antigen is not identified. This entry comes from a study of regulatory T cells in long-lasting Graves disease. Study background: The criterion for persistent Graves' disease was over 5 years of antithyroid drugs with positive TSH receptor antibodies.

Through Arm-PCR of CDR3 regions and iRepertoire HTBI primers, TCR beta libraries were built. MiXCR, applied by TCRdb to the multiplex PCR reads, yields one record per CDR3 protein. This repertoire shows about 310,000 distinct CDR3 sequences, around 20% found once; its top ten account for roughly 50%. Trimming shortened V by 2 bases and J by 6 bases, and 13 bases separated the two germline ends. The germline V gene has CDR1 LNHDA and CDR2 SQIVND (reference sequence). There are 14 residues in the CDR3. The time point denotes: persistent/refractory GD, antithyroid drugs over 5 years with positive TRAb. PBMC RNA was the source of the TCR library. Under American Thyroid Association guidelines, Graves' disease was diagnosed. Findings and caveats of the study: Persistent-disease Graves' patients showed less TCR diversity than new cases. Favored gene segments in persistent disease were TRBV28, TRBJ1-2 and TRBJ2-5.

This TCR came from a female donor with Graves disease. Material: peripheral blood mononuclear cells (PBMCs), obtained when the disease was refractory, from a patient treated with antithyroid drugs. This chain links TRBV19 with TRBJ1-1; D is undetermined. The CDR3 DNA is TGTGCCAGTAGTATAAAGGCGAGGAGCTCTGAAGCTTTCTTT. Protein: CASSIKARSSEAFF.